The 9 T cell receptor beta chains listed next were all sequenced from one sample in a study of blood T cell repertoires in COVID-19. The method was immunoSEQ multiplex PCR; TCRdb's version includes in-frame clones alone and lacks a portion of them. This table has roughly 300,000 clones, approximately 83% appearing once. Source material: peripheral blood. The receptors shown here come from a woman aged 50 to 60 who had recovered from COVID-19.

The rearrangement uses TRBV28 and TRBJ2-7, with a weak D call TRBD2 (5 bases). This CDR3 is built from 15 residues. The germline gives CDR1 MDHEN, CDR2 SYDVKM. Trimming stripped 3 bases from V and 3 bases from J, with 15 bases between. As DNA, the CDR3 is TGTGCCAGCAGTTTGCGCGGGCAGAATTTCTACGAGCAGTACTTC. Its protein is CASSLRGQNFYEQYF.

This chain joins TRBV28 and TRBJ1-5; TRBD1 is a possible D gene (5 bases). Trimming cost V 5 bases and J 5 bases, with 22 bases left between them. The length of the CDR3 is 17 residues. CDR1 and CDR2 from the germline V gene are MDHEN and SYDVKM. The CDR3, as DNA: TGTGCCAGCAGTCCCCTTAGAGGGAGGGGAGGGGATCAGCCCCAGCATTTT. Translation: CASSPLRGRGGDQPQHF.

The chain couples TRBV5-1 to TRBJ2-2, with D possibly matching TRBD2 (5 bases). CDR1 is SGHRS and CDR2 is YFSETQ in the germline V gene. The CDR3 is 16 amino acids. Trimming pared 0 bases from V and 0 bases from J, leaving 9 bases between. DNA for the CDR3: TGCGCCAGCAGCTTGGCCGGGGATCCGAACACCGGGGAGCTGTTTTTT. This encodes CASSLAGDPNTGELFF.

The rearrangement uses TRBV5-4 and TRBJ2-2; 10 nucleotides line up with TRBD2. Trimming cost V 2 bases and J 7 bases; bases outside gene matches: 11. CDR1 and CDR2 from the germline V gene are SGHNT and YYREEE (reference sequence). CDR3 length: 17 residues. The CDR3 protein is CASSLGQAGGPVGELFF. The DNA for the CDR3 is TGTGCCAGCAGCTTAGGGCAAGCGGGGGGGCCGGTCGGGGAGCTGTTTTTT.

This chain links TRBV6-1 with TRBJ1-1, with 9 bases that match TRBD1. V lost 5 bases and J lost 1; bases outside the gene matches: 5. CDR1 MNHNS and CDR2 SASEGT come from the germline V gene. There are 15 residues in the CDR3. The CDR3 loop reads CASSRPQGANTEAFF. The CDR3 region has the DNA TGTGCCAGCAGTCGCCCACAGGGGGCGAACACTGAAGCTTTCTTT.

This clone has only a few counts. This rearrangement joins TRBV3-1 (or the pseudogene TRBV3-2) to TRBJ2-3; 12 bases match TRBD2. The CDR3 extends over 12 amino acids. Trimming took 3 bases from V and 11 from J; bases not matched to a gene: 0. Looked up from germline, CDR1 is LGHDT and CDR2 is YNNKEL (reference sequence). This chain's CDR3 is CASSQGLAGQYF. DNA for the CDR3: TGTGCCAGCAGCCAGGGACTAGCGGGGCAGTATTTT.

The DNA for the CDR3 is TGCGCCAGCAGGATTGCGGGAGGAGCCTACAATGAGCAGTTCTTC. Translated: CASRIAGGAYNEQFF. The gene calls are TRBV5-1 and TRBJ2-1; 8 nucleotides agree with TRBD2. This CDR3 is 15 amino acids long. J gave up 2 bases and V 5 bases, and 6 bases lay outside the gene matches. The germline CDR1 and CDR2 sequences are SGHRS and YFSETQ.

The chain combines TRBV5-8 with TRBJ2-3, with TRBD1 as a possible D gene (6 bases). V gave up 9 bases and J gave up 5 bases, with 19 bases separating them. CDR3 length: 14 residues. Germline-derived CDR1 and CDR2 are SGHTS and YDEGEE. CDR3 loop: CATTSTRQVDTQYF. CDR3 nucleotides: TGTGCCACTACGTCGACCAGACAGGTAGATACGCAGTATTTT.

The CDR3 protein is CASSFLGAQETQYF. The CDR3 bases are TGTGCCAGCAGTTTTTTGGGGGCTCAGGAGACCCAGTACTTC. The chain uses TRBV28 and TRBJ2-5, with a weak D call TRBD1 (6 bases). The germline V gene has CDR1 MDHEN and CDR2 SYDVKM. The CDR3 covers 14 residues. V dropped 3 bases and J dropped 5 bases, with 13 bases sitting between them.